What follows are 11 T cell receptor beta chains derived from one specimen sequenced in a study of monozygotic twins with inflammatory bowel disease. TCRdb reanalyzed the 5' RACE reads and collapses them to one entry per CDR3 protein, without DNA. The sample holds about 380,000 distinct CDR3 sequences. The sample was blood. Source of these receptors: a human donor with ulcerative colitis or Crohn's disease, or a healthy co-twin of an affected twin (not recorded which).

V and J are TRBV29-1 and TRBJ1-4. The CDR3 spans 13 residues. The germline gives CDR1 SQVTM, CDR2 ANQGSEA. Here the CDR3 reads CSVEEHTNEKLFF. Filled out from reference TRBV29-1 and TRBJ1-4, the complete variable domain reads SAVISQKPSRDICQRGTSLTIQCQVDSQVTMMFWYRQQPGQSLTLIATANQGSEATYESGFVIDKFPISRPNLTFSTLTVSNMSPEDSSIYLCSVEEHTNEKLFFGSGTQLSVL.

This chain joins TRBV2 and TRBJ1-1. Germline CDR1 is SNHLY and CDR2 is FYNNEI. The CDR3 has 13 residues. CDR3 sequence: CASRWTGNTEAFF.

CDR3 region: CSAGDRVNYEQYF. The chain links TRBV20-1 to TRBJ2-7; TCRdb gives TRBD1 as the D gene, but with no DNA this cannot be confirmed. The CDR3 covers 13 residues. The V gene's germline CDR1 is DFQATT and CDR2 SNEGSKA (reference sequence).

This sequence joins TRBV24-1 and TRBJ2-2. The CDR3 is made up of 13 amino acids. CDR1 KGHDR and CDR2 SFDVKD come from the germline V gene. The CDR3 reads CATRAHGAGELFF.

The chain links TRBV6-1 to TRBJ1-6. CDR1 is MNHNS, CDR2 SASEGT, per germline. This CDR3 comprises 15 residues. This CDR3 reads CASHHPSGVNSPLHF.

The gene calls are TRBV20-1 and TRBJ2-7; TCRdb names TRBD1, which stays unverified in the absence of DNA. The CDR3 runs 14 residues. Germline V gene sequence: CDR1 DFQATT, CDR2 SNEGSKA (reference sequence). The CDR3 loop reads CSAALAGQGDEQYF.

The chain recombines TRBV5-1 with TRBJ2-7; without DNA, the TCRdb call of TRBD1 cannot be checked. Germline lookup yields CDR1 SGHRS and CDR2 YFSETQ. The length of the CDR3 is 17 residues. CDR3 in amino acids: CASSLSPGGFYPYEQYF.

V usage is TRBV5-1 and J usage is TRBJ1-1. The CDR3 contains 15 residues. Germline V gives CDR1 SGHRS, CDR2 YFSETQ. The CDR3 protein is CASSYMKGEKPEAFF.

J is TRBJ2-1 and V is TRBV7-8; TCRdb outputs TRBD1, but without DNA this stays unchecked. This CDR3 region has 13 residues. The germline V gene has CDR1 SGHVS and CDR2 FQNEAQ. CDR3 sequence reads: CASSLAGGNEQFF.

The chain employs TRBV6-1 and TRBJ2-3; TCRdb's D call, TRBD1, is unchecked because there is no DNA. Germline values: CDR1 MNHNS, CDR2 SASEGT. The CDR3 sequence is 15 residues long. CDR3: CASSIRTPDTDTQYF.

The chain recombines TRBV6-1 with TRBJ1-1; TCRdb lists TRBD1, though no DNA is available to test this call. Per germline, CDR1 MNHNS and CDR2 SASEGT. The CDR3 extends over 12 amino acids. The CDR3 sequence is CASIPLVAEAFF.